The 32 T cell receptor beta chains below were found in one sample sequenced in a study of blood T cell repertoires in COVID-19. Some clones are missing from TCRdb's copy, which holds only in-frame ones; the method was immunoSEQ multiplex PCR. The table includes hundreds of thousands of clones, approximately 80% detected once. What was sequenced was peripheral blood. The receptor source for this set is a man aged 35-49 years with acute or convalescent COVID-19.

CDR3 sequence reads: CASSSKFLAGISGANVLTF. The CDR3 coding sequence is TGTGCCAGCAGCTCAAAATTTCTAGCGGGGATATCTGGGGCCAACGTCCTGACTTTC. The rearrangement links TRBV7-9 to TRBJ2-6, with 9 nucleotides matching TRBD2. From germline, CDR1 is SEHNR and CDR2 FQNEAQ (reference sequence). The ends lost 4 bases at V and 1 base at J; junction bases unmatched: 11. The CDR3 loop spans 19 amino acids.

As to this clone: Relative to the germline gene, one junction end is altered; a read error may explain this. The J gene is TRBJ2-1, the V gene TRBV6-5, with 11 bases identical to TRBD2. The CDR3 spans 14 residues. Germline CDR1 reads MNHEY; CDR2 reads SVGAGI. The CDR3 here is CATSLTSGISEQFF. CDR3 DNA sequence: TGTGCCACCAGTCTGACTAGCGGGATATCTGAGCAGTTCTTC.

This clone showed up just once. This chain links TRBV13 with TRBJ1-3; TRBD1 aligns across 7 bases. CDR1 is PRHDT, CDR2 FYEKMQ, per germline (reference sequence). V shed 1 base, J shed 5 bases, and the junction held 5 bases outside the gene matches. CDR3 length: 15 residues. The CDR3 sequence is CASSLDRQGRNTIYF. CDR3 sequence (DNA): TGTGCCAGCAGCTTAGATCGACAGGGCCGAAACACCATATATTTT.

The chain carries TRBV3-1 (or the pseudogene TRBV3-2) and TRBJ2-7; TRBD2 aligns across 8 bases. Trimming at V came to 4 bases and at J to 6 bases, leaving 5 bases not matched to a gene. The CDR3 extends over 13 amino acids. Germline V gene sequence: CDR1 LGHDT, CDR2 YNNKEL (reference sequence). CDR3 in amino acids: CASSPGTRGEQYF. CDR3 nucleotides: TGTGCCAGCAGCCCCGGGACTAGAGGCGAGCAGTACTTC.

The chain joins TRBV28 to TRBJ2-2, with D tentatively TRBD1 (6 bases). From germline, CDR1 is MDHEN and CDR2 SYDVKM. The CDR3 covers 15 residues. Trimming took 8 bases from V and 6 from J, leaving 19 bases between them. CDR3 nucleotide sequence: TGTGCCAGCGCCTCGGCAGGGACATGGTCCGGGGAGCTGTTTTTT. Translating gives CASASAGTWSGELFF.

This CDR3 is CASARVNQPQHF. The CDR3 nucleotides are TGTGCCAGCGCGCGAGTTAATCAGCCCCAGCATTTT. This sequence joins TRBV18 and TRBJ1-5; no reliable D call. Trimming removed 8 bases from V and 4 bases from J, with 9 bases in between. CDR1 is KGHSH, CDR2 LQKENI, per germline. There are 12 residues in the CDR3.

The chain has TRBV3-1 (or the pseudogene TRBV3-2) and TRBJ2-2; 14 nucleotides align to TRBD2. The germline V gene encodes CDR1 LGHDT and CDR2 YNNKEL (reference sequence). CDR3 length: 15 amino acids. The V segment lost 4 bases and the J segment 6 bases; nucleotides outside the gene matches: 1. CDR3 sequence: CASSLGLAGAGELFF. CDR3 nucleotides: TGTGCCAGCAGCCTGGGACTAGCGGGAGCCGGGGAGCTGTTTTTT.

The chain is built from TRBV3-1 (or the pseudogene TRBV3-2) and TRBJ1-3; no reliable D call. CDR1 and CDR2 (germline): LGHDT, YNNKEL (reference sequence). The V and J ends lost 2 bases and 0 bases respectively, with 5 bases between them. CDR3 length: 14 residues. CDR3 amino acids: CASSQPSSGNTIYF. DNA of the CDR3: TGTGCCAGCAGCCAACCGAGCTCTGGAAACACCATATATTTT.

The chain uses TRBV7-3 and TRBJ2-2, with TRBD2 matching 7 bases. CDR1 is SGHTA, CDR2 FQGTGA, per germline. Germline trimming cut 5 bases from V and 7 bases from J; bases unmatched to any gene: 13. The CDR3 covers 16 residues. CDR3 sequence (DNA): TGTGCCAGCAGCCCCTCGGTGGTAGCGGGTATCGGGGAGCTGTTTTTT. Its protein product is CASSPSVVAGIGELFF.

V and J are TRBV10-3 and TRBJ1-2; no reliable D call. The V gene's germline CDR1 is ENHRY and CDR2 SYGVKD. This CDR3 has 12 residues. V was pared by 0 bases and J by 6 bases, with 5 bases between. The chain's CDR3 is CAISESEDGYTF. CDR3 nucleotides: TGTGCCATCAGTGAGTCCGAGGATGGCTACACCTTC.

The genes are TRBV5-5 and TRBJ1-2, with D possibly TRBD1 on 6 matching bases. V lost 2 bases and J 2 bases, leaving 7 bases between the germline ends. Per germline, CDR1 SGHKS and CDR2 YYEKEE (reference sequence). The CDR3 contains 13 residues. This CDR3 is CASSFTGNYGYTF. The DNA of the CDR3 is TGTGCCAGCAGCTTTACAGGGAACTATGGCTACACCTTC. Based on the CDR3 plus reference TRBV5-5 and TRBJ1-2, the full variable domain is DAGVTQSPTHLIKTRGQQVTLRCSPISGHKSVSWYQQVLGQGPQFIFQYYEKEERGRGNFPDRFSARQFPNYSSELNVNALLLGDSALYLCASSFTGNYGYTFGSGTRLTVV.

This chain uses TRBV5-4 with TRBJ2-5, with TRBD2 matching 13 bases. CDR1 SGHNT and CDR2 YYREEE come from the germline V gene (reference sequence). The CDR3 is made up of 15 amino acids. The ends lost 4 bases at V and 8 bases at J; junction bases unmatched: 8. The CDR3 DNA reads TGTGCCAGCAGCCAAGGGACTAGCGGGACCGGAACCCAGTACTTC. Translated: CASSQGTSGTGTQYF.

The chain has TRBV5-1 and TRBJ1-2; tentative D call: TRBD1 (6 bases). V lost 1 base and J lost 8, with 18 bases in between. Germline-derived CDR1 and CDR2 are SGHRS and YFSETQ. The CDR3 consists of 15 residues. CDR3 bases: TGCGCCAGCAGCTTGTGGGGGGGCGCCGGGAAGGGCTACACCTTC. Translated: CASSLWGGAGKGYTF.

This chain links TRBV24-1 with TRBJ1-5; D is perhaps TRBD1 (6 bases). Deletions cut 8 bases from V and 0 bases from J, with 22 bases between. Germline assignment: CDR1 KGHDR and CDR2 SFDVKD. This CDR3 has 18 amino acids. CDR3: CATTFTGTSKDSNQPQHF. The CDR3 coding sequence is TGTGCCACCACCTTTACAGGGACGAGTAAAGATAGCAATCAGCCCCAGCATTTT.

J is TRBJ2-3 and V is TRBV19; TRBD2 might be the D (6 bases). This CDR3 comprises 15 residues. Deletions cut 7 bases from V and 0 bases from J, with 14 bases between. CDR1 and CDR2 (germline): LNHDA, SQIVND (reference sequence). The CDR3 protein is CASNKRVSSTDTQYF. CDR3 DNA: TGTGCCAGTAATAAGCGGGTCTCTAGCACAGATACGCAGTATTTT.

This clone was detected a few times. V usage is TRBV28 and J usage is TRBJ2-3; D might be TRBD1 (5 bases). This CDR3 contains 15 residues. Trimming left V 3 bases short and J 6 bases short, with 16 bases between. Germline CDR1 and CDR2: MDHEN and SYDVKM. The CDR3 spells CASSFFLRGSDTQYF. The CDR3 DNA sequence: TGTGCCAGCAGTTTCTTTCTTAGGGGTTCGGATACGCAGTATTTT.

The J gene is TRBJ2-1, the V gene TRBV7-7; the match to TRBD2 covers 7 bases. The CDR3 has 16 residues. V trimming: 5 bases; J trimming: 1 base; junction bases outside the gene matches: 8. Looked up from germline, CDR1 is SSHAT and CDR2 is FNYEAQ (reference sequence). The CDR3: CASSRLGGGSYNEQFF. The CDR3 region has the DNA TGTGCCAGCAGCCGATTGGGGGGAGGGTCCTACAATGAGCAGTTCTTC. The full variable domain, rest sourced from reference TRBV7-7 and TRBJ2-1, is GAGVSQSPRYKVTKRGQDVTLRCDPISSHATLYWYQQALGQGPEFLTYFNYEAQPDKSGLPSDRFSAERPEGSISTLTIQRTEQRDSAMYRCASSRLGGGSYNEQFFGPGTRLTVL.

This clone was picked up one time. The genes are TRBV27 and TRBJ2-1, with D unclear. The V gene lost 5 bases and the J gene lost 13 bases, with 24 bases spanning the gap. Germline V gene sequence: CDR1 MNHEY, CDR2 SMNVEV (reference sequence). This CDR3 contains 15 residues. The CDR3 region is CASSPSALAGLQQFF. In nucleotides, the CDR3 is TGTGCCAGCAGTCCATCGGCCTTAGCTGGCTTGCAACAGTTCTTC.

The chain is built from TRBV6-5 and TRBJ2-7; 8 bases align to TRBD1. Per germline, CDR1 MNHEY and CDR2 SVGAGI. Trimming removed 4 bases from V and 1 base from J; junction bases left unmatched: 6. The CDR3 is 15 amino acids. CDR3 in DNA: TGTGCCAGCAGTTTACAGGGGGAGAGTTCCTACGAGCAGTACTTC. Encoded protein: CASSLQGESSYEQYF.

The chain has TRBV6-5 and TRBJ2-1; the match to TRBD2 covers 10 bases. Germline V gives CDR1 MNHEY, CDR2 SVGAGI. Trimming removed 6 bases from V and 14 bases from J; junction bases left unmatched: 7. CDR3 length equals 12 residues. As DNA, the CDR3 is TGTGCCAGCAGGCCCCTCGGGACTAGCGAGTTCTTC. Amino acid sequence: CASRPLGTSEFF.

The rearrangement links TRBV5-1 to TRBJ1-6; D is possibly TRBD1 (6 bases). This CDR3 contains 16 residues. Germline V lookup: CDR1 SGHRS, CDR2 YFSETQ. V lost 0 bases, J lost 7 bases, and 14 bases lay in between. The CDR3 DNA follows: TGCGCCAGCAGCTTGGAGGGCGGGGGCAGAAATTCACCCCTCCACTTT. Amino acids: CASSLEGGGRNSPLHF.

The chain carries TRBV7-6 and TRBJ2-5; 9 bases agree with TRBD2. Trimming removed 1 base from V and 4 bases from J; junction bases left unmatched: 4. CDR1 and CDR2 from the germline V gene are SGHVS and FNYEAQ. CDR3 length: 15 residues. The CDR3 sequence is CASSLGIAGAETQYF. DNA for the CDR3: TGTGCCAGCAGCTTAGGGATAGCGGGAGCAGAGACCCAGTACTTC.

The chain is built from TRBV7-2 and TRBJ2-5; TRBD2 matches at 7 bases. The CDR3 extends over 14 amino acids. CDR1 is SGHTA and CDR2 is FQGNSA in the germline V gene. Trimming took 3 bases from V and 3 from J; bases not matched to a gene: 4. CDR3 in DNA: TGTGCCAGCAGCTTTTTGACTAGCAAAGAGACCCAGTACTTC. Protein sequence: CASSFLTSKETQYF.

The chain employs TRBV2 and TRBJ2-1; D unclear. The CDR3 has 13 residues. The germline V gene has CDR1 SNHLY and CDR2 FYNNEI. V was cut by 7 bases and J by 4 bases, with 11 bases left in between. Here the CDR3 reads CASNSGIYNEQFF. The CDR3 nucleotides are TGTGCCAGCAATTCGGGTATTTACAATGAGCAGTTCTTC.

The chain combines TRBV24-1 with TRBJ2-2; D uncertain. Germline-derived CDR1 and CDR2 are KGHDR and SFDVKD. V lost 3 bases to trimming and J lost 4 bases, with 2 bases between them. The CDR3 has 12 residues. Here the CDR3 reads CATSDRTGELFF. In nucleotides, the CDR3 is TGTGCCACCAGTGATCGCACCGGGGAGCTGTTTTTT.

The chain recombines TRBV7-2 with TRBJ1-5, with D unclear. V was trimmed by 5 bases and J by 3 bases, leaving 14 bases between them. The CDR3 length is 15 residues. Germline CDR1 is SGHTA and CDR2 is FQGNSA. This chain's CDR3 is CASSPRGNSNQPQHF. CDR3 nucleotides: TGTGCCAGCAGCCCTCGAGGGAATTCCAATCAGCCCCAGCATTTT.

The V gene is TRBV29-1, the J gene TRBJ2-7, with 10 bases fitting TRBD1. CDR3 size: 13 residues. Germline CDR1 reads SQVTM; CDR2 reads ANQGSEA. J was trimmed by 11 bases and V by 7 bases; bases with no gene match: 14. This chain's CDR3 is CSAFLNLGQGEYF. The CDR3 DNA reads as TGCAGCGCTTTCCTGAACCTCGGACAGGGGGAGTACTTC.

The genes are TRBV19 and TRBJ2-7, with D possibly matching TRBD1 (6 bases). This CDR3 has 15 amino acids. The V and J ends lost 3 bases and 1 base respectively, with 13 bases between them. From germline, CDR1 is LNHDA and CDR2 SQIVND (reference sequence). CDR3 sequence: CASSMPRGGSYEQYF. Here the CDR3 DNA reads TGTGCCAGTAGTATGCCCCGAGGGGGTTCCTACGAGCAGTACTTC.

V is TRBV12-5 and J is TRBJ2-1, with 9 bases fitting TRBD1. V dropped 4 bases and J dropped 7; count of bases not matched to a gene: 5. This CDR3 has 14 residues. Per the germline V gene, CDR1 is LGHNT and CDR2 is FRNRAP. This chain's CDR3 is CASGWGQGGNEQFF. The CDR3 coding sequence is TGTGCTAGTGGTTGGGGACAGGGCGGGAATGAGCAGTTCTTC.

J is TRBJ2-1 and V is TRBV10-2; 7 positions agree with TRBD1. Per the germline V gene, CDR1 is WSHSY and CDR2 is SAAADI. The CDR3 length is 14 residues. The J segment lost 0 bases and the V segment lost 10 bases, leaving 6 bases of the junction unmatched. As DNA, the CDR3 is TGCGCCACCGGACAGGTAGCCTCCTACAATGAGCAGTTCTTC. Protein: CATGQVASYNEQFF.

This clone was seen only a few times. The chain couples TRBV28 to TRBJ1-2; 7 bases align to TRBD1. CDR3 length: 14 amino acids. Germline V gene sequence: CDR1 MDHEN, CDR2 SYDVKM. Trimming took 1 base from V and 6 from J; bases not matched to a gene: 5. The CDR3 DNA sequence: TGTGCCAGCAGTTTATTGGACAGGAGGAATGGCTACACCTTC. Translation: CASSLLDRRNGYTF.

CDR3 amino acids: CASNSGATNTEAFF. DNA for the CDR3: TGCGCCAGCAACTCAGGGGCAACGAACACTGAAGCTTTCTTT. J is TRBJ1-1 and V is TRBV5-1, with D possibly matching TRBD1 (6 bases). Germline V gives CDR1 SGHRS, CDR2 YFSETQ. V lost 6 bases, J lost 1 base, and 13 bases lay in between. This CDR3 contains 14 residues.